The TCR beta chain under discussion was sequenced for a study of blood T cell repertoires in COVID-19. Study in general: Italy, Spain and the United States were the sources of the convalescent and acute COVID-19 samples. PBMCs, B-cell-depleted T cells, or T cells provided the cDNA or gDNA that made up the material.

The authors' processing: Estimation of nucleated cell counts relied on the amplification of reference gene primers. Sequencing used immunoSEQ multiplex PCR; TCRdb keeps in-frame clones, though not all of them. Clonal size and the V and J genes are those of that table, whereas D and trimming came from the DNA. The sample has some 66,000 clones, approximately 82% seen once. Sequenced sample: peripheral blood. The TCR sequence derives from a man aged 60 to 69 with acute or convalescent COVID-19.

This CDR3 is CASRETSGGAGETQYF. Here the CDR3 DNA reads TGTGCCAGCAGGGAAACTAGCGGGGGGGCAGGAGAGACCCAGTACTTC. This sequence joins TRBV2 and TRBJ2-5, with 13 bases identical to TRBD2. Germline CDR1 and CDR2: SNHLY and FYNNEI. The trim removed 6 bases at V and 4 bases at J, leaving 8 bases unmatched. The CDR3 is made up of 16 amino acids.